Described below is a single TCR beta chain sequence and its context. This record belongs to a study of PD-L1 blockade in urothelial cancer. The overall study: Between 0 and 3 chemotherapy regimens preceded treatment for each patient.

As to time point: peripheral blood 6 weeks after treatment start. TCRdb's table, derived via immunoSEQ multiplex PCR, lists solely in-frame clones and lacks some. The sample carries around 62,000 clones, approximately 91% recorded once. The sample consisted of PBMCs, taken around atezolizumab (anti-PD-L1) treatment. This clonotype was sampled from a man between 60 and 75 years old with urothelial cancer.

The CDR3 reads CASSLRDRGEETQYF. The CDR3 bases are TGTGCCAGCAGCCTCCGCGACAGGGGAGAAGAGACCCAGTACTTC. The chain couples TRBV5-4 to TRBJ2-5; TRBD1 matches at 8 bases. The CDR3 spans 15 residues. V shed 4 bases, J shed 3 bases, and the junction held 8 bases outside the gene matches. Germline-derived CDR1 and CDR2 are SGHNT and YYREEE (reference sequence).